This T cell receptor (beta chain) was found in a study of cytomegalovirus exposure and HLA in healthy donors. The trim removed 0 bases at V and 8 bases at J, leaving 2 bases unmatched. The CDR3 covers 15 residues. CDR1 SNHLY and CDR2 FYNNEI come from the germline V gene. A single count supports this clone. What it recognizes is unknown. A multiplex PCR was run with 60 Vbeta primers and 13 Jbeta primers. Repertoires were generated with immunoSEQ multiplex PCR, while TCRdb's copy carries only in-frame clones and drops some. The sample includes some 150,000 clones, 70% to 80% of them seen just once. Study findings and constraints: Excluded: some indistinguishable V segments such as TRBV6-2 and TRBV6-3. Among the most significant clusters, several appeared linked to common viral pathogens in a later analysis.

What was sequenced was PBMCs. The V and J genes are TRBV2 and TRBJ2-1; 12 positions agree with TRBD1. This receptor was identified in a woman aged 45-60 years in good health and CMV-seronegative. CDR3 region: CASSEAGTGGYEQFF. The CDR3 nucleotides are TGTGCCAGCAGTGAAGCCGGGACAGGGGGCTATGAGCAGTTCTTC.